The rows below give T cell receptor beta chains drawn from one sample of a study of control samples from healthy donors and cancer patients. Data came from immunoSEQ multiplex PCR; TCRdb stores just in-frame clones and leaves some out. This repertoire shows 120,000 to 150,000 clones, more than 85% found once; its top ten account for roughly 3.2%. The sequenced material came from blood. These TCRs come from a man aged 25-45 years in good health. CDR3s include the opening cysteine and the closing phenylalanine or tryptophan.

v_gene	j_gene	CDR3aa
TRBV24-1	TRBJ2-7	CATSQGTYEQYF
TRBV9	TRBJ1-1	CASSVGRTANTEAFF
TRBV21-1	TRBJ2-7	CASSRADSFPYEQYF
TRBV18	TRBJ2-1	CASSPRVAGGYNEQFF
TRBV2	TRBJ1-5	CASNPGRGNQPQHF
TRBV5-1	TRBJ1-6	CASSGSQGANSPLHF
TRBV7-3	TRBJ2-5	CASSPRRDSETQYF
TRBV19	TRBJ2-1	CASSTRDQTNEQFF
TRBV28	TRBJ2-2	CASSLLAGDTGELFF
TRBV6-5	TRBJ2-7	CASSRPGGEQYF
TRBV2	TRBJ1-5	CASSERASNQPQHF
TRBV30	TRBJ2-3	CAWSVPRGQGTDTQYF
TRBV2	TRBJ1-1	CASSGGGQNTEAFF
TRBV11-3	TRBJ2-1	CASSLDGGGAGEQFF
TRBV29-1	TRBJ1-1	CSVEDRGETEAFF
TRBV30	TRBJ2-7	CAWSRGQYEQYF
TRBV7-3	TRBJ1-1	CASSSYGGQSLAFF
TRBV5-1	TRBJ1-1	CASTPKERTNTEAFF
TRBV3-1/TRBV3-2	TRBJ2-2	CASSQGTSGGVGTGELFF
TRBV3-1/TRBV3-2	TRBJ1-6	CASSPGQGHSPLHF
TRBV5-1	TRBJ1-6	CASSLARDRLHALHF
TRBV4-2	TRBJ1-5	CASSQGPGQGASGNQPQHF
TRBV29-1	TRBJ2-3	CSVDLLATQYF
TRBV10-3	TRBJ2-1	CAISEPKFGSYNEQFF
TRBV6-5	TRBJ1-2	CASSRGGNGYTF
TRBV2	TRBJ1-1	CASRGTGEGTEAFF
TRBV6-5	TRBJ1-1	CASSYSNRQEAFF
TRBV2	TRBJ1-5	CASSEARGDALASNQPQHF
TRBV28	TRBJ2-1	CASSPGLAAYNEQFF
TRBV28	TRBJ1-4	CASSSRRSTNEKLFF
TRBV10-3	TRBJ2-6	CASGANVLTF
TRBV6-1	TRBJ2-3	CASSEEKTDTQYF
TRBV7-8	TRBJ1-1	CASSLRQGQTASTEAFF
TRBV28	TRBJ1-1	CASSPSGWGLNTEAFF
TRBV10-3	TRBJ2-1	CAISDPLSSGVEQFF
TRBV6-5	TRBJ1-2	CASRANIYGYTF
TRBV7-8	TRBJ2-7	CASSEGQNYEQYF
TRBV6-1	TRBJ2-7	CASSEGSGWYYEQYF
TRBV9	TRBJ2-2	CASSLWESGAGELFF
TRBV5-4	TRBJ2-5	CASRPGGGGETQYF
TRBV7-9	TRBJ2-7	CASSRDSSYEQYF
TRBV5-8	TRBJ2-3	CASSLLAGTDTQYF
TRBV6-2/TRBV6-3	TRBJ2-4	CASSYLTGDGIQYF
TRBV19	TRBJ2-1	CASRTSGGAVNEQFF
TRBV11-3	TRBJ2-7	CASSPGEAHEQYF
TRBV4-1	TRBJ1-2	CASSQDAGTGSYGYTF
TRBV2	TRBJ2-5	CASSRSRQGQETQYF
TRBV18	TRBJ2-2	CASSPMDRGDTGELFF
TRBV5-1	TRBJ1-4	CASSFETGGGEKLFF
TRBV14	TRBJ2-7	CASSQDTGRTASYEQYF